This T cell receptor beta chain was obtained from a study of T-cell memory formation after mild COVID-19 (dated by TCRdb to the early 2020s). Notes on the research overall: TCR sequence clusters from the two donors were largely donor specific. In a couple of donors, T-cell clones that expanded and contracted after mild COVID-19 were tracked by sequencing TCRalpha and TCRbeta repertoires over time. The cohort comprised two young, previously healthy adult volunteers, one female and one male. Paper-wide results and their limitations: Contracting CD4+ clones turned up mainly in the CM and EM memory subsets, whereas EMRA was where CD8+ clones were enriched. SARS-CoV-2 specificity was not confirmed for the second-wave clones peaking on day 37. Balanced CD4/CD8 phenotypes were observed for clones contracting from day 15 to 85, whereas a bias towards CD4+ was observed for a second wave of clones expanding from day 15 to 37. The detection of some responding clones in pre-infection memory suggests that pre-existing cross-reactive memory T cells joined the SARS-CoV-2 response. Only two mild cases were covered in the study, and larger cohorts including severe cases with pre-infection samples were considered necessary.

There are 15 amino acids in the CDR3, from cysteine to phenylalanine inclusive. The DNA shown is the 45-base CDR3, in frame from base 1. Relative to germline, V is missing 5 bases and J is missing 9 bases, with 14 bases of the junction outside any gene match. CDR1 is given as SGHNT and CDR2 as YYREEE, both from the germline V gene (reference sequence). Ficoll-Paque density gradient centrifugation was used to isolate PBMCs. Sequencer: Illumina NovaSeq 6000. cDNA libraries for TCRalpha and TCRbeta were prepared by 5'RACE using constant-segment primers, with sample barcodes and unique molecular identifiers added. Trizol reagent was used to extract RNA from every sample. Amplification of the libraries took two PCR steps, and the second step added a second sample barcode plus Illumina TruSeq adapters. Sequencing of libraries was performed on an Illumina NovaSeq with 2 x 150 bp paired-end reads. The study's own analysis went as follows. With migec v1.2.7, reads were demultiplexed and then collapsed into UMI-guided consensus sequences. Using mixcr v2.1.11, the UMI consensuses were aligned to TRA and TRB V and J templates and assembled into clonotypes. Expanded or contracted clonotypes were those called significant by both edgeR and NoisET, with noise models trained on biological replicates. For edgeR calls, the cutoffs were a false discovery rate-adjusted p below 0.01 and a log2 fold-change threshold of 1. PCA with hierarchical clustering of max-normalized trajectories of the 1000 most abundant clonotypes was used as exploratory dynamics analysis. Each responding clone was given a CD4 or CD8 phenotype based on the CD4+ and CD8+ repertoires, which had been sequenced separately. The public reads were reprocessed in TCRdb via fastp at Q25 and MiXCR, keeping in-frame beta chains. Records with the same CDR3 protein are collapsed into one entry carrying the most frequent genes and DNA. The V and J calls and clone size come from TCRdb's table, not from the authors' own analysis. For this sample there are about 350,000 distinct CDR3 sequences; roughly 15% appear just once. The ten largest clonotypes hold 22% of the sample.

About this clonotype: Its antigen is unknown. Nothing much larger sits one base from this clone, and base qualities are not available.

This sequence was found in a man aged 18 to 29 who had mild COVID-19 (a few samples of this study predate the infection). The sample titles of this study are shuffled in the database, so cell type and time point are left out; the donor was told from shared clones. The sample comprised PBMCs or a T cell subset sorted from them (not recorded which). The chain is made from TRBV5-4 and TRBJ2-1, with 7 bases aligning to TRBD2. CDR3 reads: CASSHRDYPKGEQFF. Here is the DNA: TGTGCCAGCAGTCACCGGGACTATCCTAAGGGTGAGCAGTTCTTC.